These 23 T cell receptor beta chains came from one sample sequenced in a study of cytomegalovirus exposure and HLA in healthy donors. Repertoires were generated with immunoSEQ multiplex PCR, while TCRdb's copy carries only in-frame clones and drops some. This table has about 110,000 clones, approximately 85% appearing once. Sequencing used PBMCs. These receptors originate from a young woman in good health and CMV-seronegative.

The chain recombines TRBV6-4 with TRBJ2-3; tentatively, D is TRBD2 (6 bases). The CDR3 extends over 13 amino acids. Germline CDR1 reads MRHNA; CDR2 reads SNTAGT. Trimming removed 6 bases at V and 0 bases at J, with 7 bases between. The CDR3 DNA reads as TGTGCCAGCAGCAGCGGGAGCACAGATACGCAGTATTTT. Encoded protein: CASSSGSTDTQYF.

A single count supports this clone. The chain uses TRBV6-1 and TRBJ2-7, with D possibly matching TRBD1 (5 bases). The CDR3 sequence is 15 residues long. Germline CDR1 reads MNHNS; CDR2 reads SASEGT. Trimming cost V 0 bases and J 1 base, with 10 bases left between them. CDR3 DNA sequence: TGTGCCAGCAGTGAAGCGGACACACCATCCTACGAGCAGTACTTC. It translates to CASSEADTPSYEQYF.

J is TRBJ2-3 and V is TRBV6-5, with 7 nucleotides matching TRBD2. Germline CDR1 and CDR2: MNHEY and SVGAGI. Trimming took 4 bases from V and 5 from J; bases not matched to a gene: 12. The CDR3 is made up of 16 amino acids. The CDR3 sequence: CASSSDSGWEGDTQYF. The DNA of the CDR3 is TGTGCCAGCAGTTCAGACAGTGGTTGGGAGGGAGATACGCAGTATTTT.

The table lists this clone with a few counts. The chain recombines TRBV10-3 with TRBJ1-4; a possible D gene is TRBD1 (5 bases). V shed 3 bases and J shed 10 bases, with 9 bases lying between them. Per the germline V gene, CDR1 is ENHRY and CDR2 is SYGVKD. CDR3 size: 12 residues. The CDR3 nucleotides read TGTGCCATCAGTGACGGGGGTGGAAAACTGTTTTTT. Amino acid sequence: CAISDGGGKLFF.

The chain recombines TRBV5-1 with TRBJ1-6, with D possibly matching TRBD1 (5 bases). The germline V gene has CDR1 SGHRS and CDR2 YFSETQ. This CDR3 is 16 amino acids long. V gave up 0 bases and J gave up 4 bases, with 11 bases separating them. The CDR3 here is CASSLASGLYNSPLHF. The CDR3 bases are TGCGCCAGCAGCTTGGCGTCGGGACTGTATAATTCACCCCTCCACTTT.

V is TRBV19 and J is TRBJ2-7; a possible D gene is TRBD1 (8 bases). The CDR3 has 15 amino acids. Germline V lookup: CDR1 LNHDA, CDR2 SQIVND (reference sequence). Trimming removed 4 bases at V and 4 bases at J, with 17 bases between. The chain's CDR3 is CASSNTGGARYEQYF. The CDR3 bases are TGTGCCAGTAGTAACACAGGGGGGGCGCGGTACGAGCAGTACTTC. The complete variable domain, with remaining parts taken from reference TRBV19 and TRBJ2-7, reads DGGITQSPKYLFRKEGQNVTLSCEQNLNHDAMYWYRQDPGQGLRLIYYSQIVNDFQKGDIAEGYSVSREKKESFPLTVTSAQKNPTAFYLCASSNTGGARYEQYFGPGTRLTVT.

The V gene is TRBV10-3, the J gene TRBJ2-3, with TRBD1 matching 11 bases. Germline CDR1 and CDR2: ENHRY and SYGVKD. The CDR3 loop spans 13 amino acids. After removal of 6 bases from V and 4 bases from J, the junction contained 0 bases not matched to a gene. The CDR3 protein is CAIRGQGADTQYF. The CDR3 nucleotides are TGTGCCATCAGGGGACAGGGGGCAGATACGCAGTATTTT.

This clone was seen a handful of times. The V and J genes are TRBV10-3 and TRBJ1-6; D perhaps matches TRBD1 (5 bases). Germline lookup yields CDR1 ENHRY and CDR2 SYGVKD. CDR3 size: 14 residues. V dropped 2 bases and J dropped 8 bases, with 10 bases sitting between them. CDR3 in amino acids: CAISEREGDSPLHF. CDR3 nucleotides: TGTGCCATCAGTGAGAGGGAAGGGGATTCACCCCTCCACTTT.

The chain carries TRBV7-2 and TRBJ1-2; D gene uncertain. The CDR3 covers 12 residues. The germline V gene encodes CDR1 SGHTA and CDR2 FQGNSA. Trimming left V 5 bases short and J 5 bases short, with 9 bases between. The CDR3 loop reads CASSETGYGYTF. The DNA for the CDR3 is TGTGCCAGCAGCGAAACGGGATATGGCTACACCTTC.

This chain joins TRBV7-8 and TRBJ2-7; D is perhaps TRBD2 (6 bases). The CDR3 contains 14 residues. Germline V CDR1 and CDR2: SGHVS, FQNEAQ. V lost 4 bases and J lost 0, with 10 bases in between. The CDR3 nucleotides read TGTGCCAGCAGCTCACGGCGGGACTCCTACGAGCAGTACTTC. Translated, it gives CASSSRRDSYEQYF.

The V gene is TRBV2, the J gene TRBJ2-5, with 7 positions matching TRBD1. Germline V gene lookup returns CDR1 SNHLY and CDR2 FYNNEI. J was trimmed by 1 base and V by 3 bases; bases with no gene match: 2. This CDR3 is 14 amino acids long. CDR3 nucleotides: TGTGCCAGCAGTGAGTGGGACAGCCAAGAGACCCAGTACTTC. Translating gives CASSEWDSQETQYF.

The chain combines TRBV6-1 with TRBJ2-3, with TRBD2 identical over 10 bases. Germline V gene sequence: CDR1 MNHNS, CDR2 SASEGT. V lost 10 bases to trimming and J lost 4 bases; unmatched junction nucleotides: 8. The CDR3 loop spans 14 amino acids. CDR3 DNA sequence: TGTGCCACAGGGCAGCGGGGGGGGCCAGATACGCAGTATTTT. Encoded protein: CATGQRGGPDTQYF.

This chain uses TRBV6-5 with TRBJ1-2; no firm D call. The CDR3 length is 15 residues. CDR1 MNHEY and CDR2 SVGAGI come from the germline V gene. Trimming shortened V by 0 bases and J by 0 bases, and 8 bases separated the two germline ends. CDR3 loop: CASSYSGTSNYGYTF. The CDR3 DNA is TGTGCCAGCAGTTACTCGGGCACATCTAACTATGGCTACACCTTC.

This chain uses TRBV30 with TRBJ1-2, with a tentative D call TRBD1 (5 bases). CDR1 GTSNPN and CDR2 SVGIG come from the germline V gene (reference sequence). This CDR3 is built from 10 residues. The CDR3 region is CTGGNYGYTF. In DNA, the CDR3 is TGTACTGGGGGGAACTATGGCTACACCTTC.

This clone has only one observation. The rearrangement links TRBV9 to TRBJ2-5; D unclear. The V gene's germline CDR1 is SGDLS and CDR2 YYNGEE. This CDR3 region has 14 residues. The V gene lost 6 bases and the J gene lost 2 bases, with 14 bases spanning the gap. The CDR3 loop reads CASTRGVHQETQYF. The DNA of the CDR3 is TGTGCCAGCACCCGCGGAGTCCATCAAGAGACCCAGTACTTC.

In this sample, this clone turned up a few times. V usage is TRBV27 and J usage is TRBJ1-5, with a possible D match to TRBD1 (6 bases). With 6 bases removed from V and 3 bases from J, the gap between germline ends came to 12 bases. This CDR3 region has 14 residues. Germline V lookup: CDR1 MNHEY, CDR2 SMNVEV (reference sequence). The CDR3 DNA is TGTGCCAGCAGGCCTACAGGGAACAATCAGCCCCAGCATTTT. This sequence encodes CASRPTGNNQPQHF.

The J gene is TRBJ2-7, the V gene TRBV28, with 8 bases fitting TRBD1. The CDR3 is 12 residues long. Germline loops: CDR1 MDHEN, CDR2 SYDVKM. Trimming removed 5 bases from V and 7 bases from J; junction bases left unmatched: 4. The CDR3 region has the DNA TGTGCCAGCAGTCTGCGACAGGGGGAGCAGTACTTC. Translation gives CASSLRQGEQYF.

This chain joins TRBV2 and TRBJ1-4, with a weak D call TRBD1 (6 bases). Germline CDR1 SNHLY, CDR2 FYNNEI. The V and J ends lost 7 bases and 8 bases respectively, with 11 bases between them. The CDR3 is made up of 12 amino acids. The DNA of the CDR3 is TGTGCCAGCACCGATCAGGGGGAAAAACTGTTTTTT. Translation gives CASTDQGEKLFF.

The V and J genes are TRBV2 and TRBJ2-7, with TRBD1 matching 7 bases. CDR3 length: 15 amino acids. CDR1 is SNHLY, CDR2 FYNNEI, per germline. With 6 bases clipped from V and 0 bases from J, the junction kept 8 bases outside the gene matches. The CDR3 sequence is CASRDRDRPSYEQYF. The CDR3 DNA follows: TGTGCCAGCAGGGACCGGGACAGACCCTCCTACGAGCAGTACTTC.

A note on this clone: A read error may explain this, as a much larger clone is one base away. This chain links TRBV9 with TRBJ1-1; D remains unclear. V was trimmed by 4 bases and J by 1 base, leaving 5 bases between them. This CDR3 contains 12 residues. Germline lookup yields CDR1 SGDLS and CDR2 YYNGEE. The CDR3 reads CASSPGNTEAFF. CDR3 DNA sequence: TGTGCCAGCAGCCCAGGGAACACTGAAGCTTTCTTT.

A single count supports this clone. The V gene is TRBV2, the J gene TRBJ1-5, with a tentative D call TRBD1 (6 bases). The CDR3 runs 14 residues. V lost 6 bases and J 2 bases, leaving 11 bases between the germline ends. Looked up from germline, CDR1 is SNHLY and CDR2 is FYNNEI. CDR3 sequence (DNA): TGTGCCAGCAGCCGGGAGGGGGGCAATCAGCCCCAGCATTTT. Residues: CASSREGGNQPQHF.

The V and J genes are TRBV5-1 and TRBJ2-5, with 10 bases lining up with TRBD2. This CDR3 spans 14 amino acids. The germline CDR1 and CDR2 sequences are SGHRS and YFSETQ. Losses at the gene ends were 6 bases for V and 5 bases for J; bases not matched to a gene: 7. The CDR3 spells CASNQRGGDETQYF. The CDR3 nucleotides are TGCGCCAGCAATCAGCGGGGGGGCGATGAGACCCAGTACTTC. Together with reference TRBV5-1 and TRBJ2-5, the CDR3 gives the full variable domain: KAGVTQTPRYLIKTRGQQVTLSCSPISGHRSVSWYQQTPGQGLQFLFEYFSETQRNKGNFPGRFSGRQFSNSRSEMNVSTLELGDSALYLCASNQRGGDETQYFGPGTRLLVL.

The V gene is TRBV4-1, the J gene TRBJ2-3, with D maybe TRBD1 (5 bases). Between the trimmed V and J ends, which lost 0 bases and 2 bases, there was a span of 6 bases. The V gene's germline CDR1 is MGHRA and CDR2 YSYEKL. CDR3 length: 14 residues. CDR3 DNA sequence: TGCGCCAGCAGCCAAGACAGGGCCACAGATACGCAGTATTTT. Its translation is CASSQDRATDTQYF.